This TCR beta chain was documented in a study of blood T cell dynamics during melanoma immunotherapy. About this clone: The antigen is unknown.

Time point described: week 3, after first cycle of checkpoint inhibitor. Findings and caveats of the study: It remained unknown if the driving T cell clones were melanoma-specific.

Each bulk PBMC sample had about 350 ng DNA loaded. The data were produced by immunoSEQ multiplex PCR, yet TCRdb's version contains in-frame clones alone and is incomplete. The sample contains 8,000 to 11,000 clones, 88% of which appear only once. The material was blood, obtained from a patient treated with checkpoint blockade. This sequence was found in a human donor with melanoma.

CDR3 coding DNA: TGCGCCAGCAGCTTCATGACTAGCGGAACTACAGATACGCAGTATTTT. Amino acid sequence: CASSFMTSGTTDTQYF. V gene TRBV5-1 combines with J gene TRBJ2-3, with 9 positions matching TRBD2. The trim removed 2 bases at V and 3 bases at J, leaving 7 bases unmatched. The CDR3 is 16 amino acids. Per germline, CDR1 SGHRS and CDR2 YFSETQ. Full variable domain (remainder filled in from reference TRBV5-1 and TRBJ2-3): KAGVTQTPRYLIKTRGQQVTLSCSPISGHRSVSWYQQTPGQGLQFLFEYFSETQRNKGNFPGRFSGRQFSNSRSEMNVSTLELGDSALYLCASSFMTSGTTDTQYFGPGTRLTVL.